The clone carrying this TCR beta chain was detected a few times. This entry is derived from a study of radiation and T cells in renal cell carcinoma. The V end was cut by 9 bases, the J end by 6 bases, with 12 bases between. The CDR3 has 12 amino acids. CDR1 and CDR2 (germline): SGHDN, FVKESK. Time point noted: blood 4 weeks post-SBRT, at nephrectomy. This sample's treatment: 15 Gy SBRT to primary tumor, nephrectomy 4 weeks later. Generated by immunoSEQ multiplex PCR, the TCRdb table keeps only in-frame clones and is missing some. Altogether fewer than 85,000 clones are present, around 89% being singletons, with the ten largest covering approximately 6%.

This TCR was recovered from a woman between 70 and 85 years old with renal cell carcinoma. Specimen: blood, collected from a patient whose treatment included radiotherapy and nephrectomy. The V and J genes are TRBV14 and TRBJ1-5, with TRBD1 as a possible D gene (5 bases). CDR3 bases: TGTGCCAGGGTAAGGGGAGGTCAGCCCCAGCATTTT. Its translation: CARVRGGQPQHF.